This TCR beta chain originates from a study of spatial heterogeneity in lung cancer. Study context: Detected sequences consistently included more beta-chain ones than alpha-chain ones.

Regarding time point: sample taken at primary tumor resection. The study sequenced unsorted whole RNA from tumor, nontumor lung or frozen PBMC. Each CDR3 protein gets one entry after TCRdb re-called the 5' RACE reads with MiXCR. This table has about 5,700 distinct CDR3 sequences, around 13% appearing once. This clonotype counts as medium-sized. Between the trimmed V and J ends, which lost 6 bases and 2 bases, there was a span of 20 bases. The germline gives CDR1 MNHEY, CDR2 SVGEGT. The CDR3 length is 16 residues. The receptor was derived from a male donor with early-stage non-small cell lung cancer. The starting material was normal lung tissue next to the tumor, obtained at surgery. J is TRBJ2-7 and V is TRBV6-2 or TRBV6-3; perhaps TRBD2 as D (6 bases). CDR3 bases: TGTGCCAGCAGCCGGGGGACCTTACCCGATCCCTACGAGCAGTACTTC. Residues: CASSRGTLPDPYEQYF.